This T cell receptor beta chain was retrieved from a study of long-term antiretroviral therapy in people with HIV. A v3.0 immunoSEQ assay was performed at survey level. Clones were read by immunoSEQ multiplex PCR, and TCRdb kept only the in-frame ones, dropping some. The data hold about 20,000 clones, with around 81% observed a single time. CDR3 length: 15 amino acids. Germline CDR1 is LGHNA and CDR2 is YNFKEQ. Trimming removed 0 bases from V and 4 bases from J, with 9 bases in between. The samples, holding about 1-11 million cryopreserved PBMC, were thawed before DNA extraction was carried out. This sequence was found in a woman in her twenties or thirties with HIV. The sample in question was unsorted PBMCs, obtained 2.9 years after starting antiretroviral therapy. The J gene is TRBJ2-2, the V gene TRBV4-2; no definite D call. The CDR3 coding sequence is TGTGCCAGCAGCCAAGATCGGGCCGGCACCGGGGAGCTGTTTTTT. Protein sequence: CASSQDRAGTGELFF.